Listed here are 16 T cell receptor beta chains from one sample, sequenced in a study of shared clonotypes between healthy human individuals. The method was immunoSEQ multiplex PCR; TCRdb's version includes in-frame clones alone and lacks a portion of them. The sample lists about 2.4 million clones, 93% occurring once. The sample taken for sequencing was naive CD4+ T cells from PBMCs. Subset given: CD45RA+ positively selected. These receptors all come from a young man in good health. Some clones in this sample may be carry-over from other donors' samples.

The CDR3 DNA follows: TGTGCCTGGAGGGGGACAGATCACAATGAGCAGTTCTTC. It is translated as CAWRGTDHNEQFF. The chain employs TRBV30 and TRBJ2-1; TRBD1 aligns across 7 bases. J was trimmed by 5 bases and V by 3 bases; bases with no gene match: 4. The CDR3 contains 13 residues. The germline V gene has CDR1 GTSNPN and CDR2 SVGIG (reference sequence).

V usage is TRBV27 and J usage is TRBJ1-2; D uncertain. This CDR3 region has 14 residues. Trimming removed 10 bases at V and 1 base at J, with 16 bases between. CDR1 is MNHEY and CDR2 is SMNVEV in the germline V gene (reference sequence). DNA for the CDR3: TGTGCCACCAAACCCCGAGGGCTTAACTATGGCTACACCTTC. Translating it yields CATKPRGLNYGYTF.

This rearrangement joins TRBV7-6 to TRBJ2-4; TRBD1 is a possible D gene (6 bases). Germline V gene lookup returns CDR1 SGHVS and CDR2 FNYEAQ. The CDR3 totals 18 residues. V was pared by 1 base and J by 0 bases, with 16 bases between. The CDR3 nucleotides are TGTGCCAGCAGCTTAGGAAGTCAGAGGGGGAAAGCCAAAAACATTCAGTACTTC. Translation: CASSLGSQRGKAKNIQYF.

This chain joins TRBV4-3 and TRBJ2-7; D is perhaps TRBD1 (6 bases). The germline V and J ends were trimmed by 11 bases and 6 bases, with 20 bases remaining between them. The CDR3 runs 13 residues. Looked up from germline, CDR1 is LGHNA and CDR2 is YSLEER. The CDR3 region has the DNA TGCGCCGATATACAGGGCTGGGCGCTCGAGCAGTACTTC. Protein sequence: CADIQGWALEQYF.

V is TRBV30 and J is TRBJ2-7; 8 nucleotides agree with TRBD1. Losses at the gene ends were 4 bases for V and 0 bases for J; bases not matched to a gene: 5. There are 14 residues in the CDR3. From germline, CDR1 is GTSNPN and CDR2 SVGIG (reference sequence). CDR3 amino acids: CAWTRDRPSYEQYF. The CDR3 DNA reads TGTGCCTGGACGCGGGACAGGCCCTCCTACGAGCAGTACTTC.

The chain uses TRBV25-1 and TRBJ2-1, with 9 bases identical to TRBD1. The CDR3 length is 14 residues. In germline, CDR1 is MGHDK, CDR2 SYGVNS. The J segment lost 7 bases and the V segment lost 3 bases, leaving 4 bases of the junction unmatched. The CDR3 coding sequence is TGTGCCAGCAGTGATGGGGACAGGGTGAATGAGCAGTTCTTC. Encoded protein: CASSDGDRVNEQFF.

The CDR3 DNA sequence: TGTGCCAGCTCACGATCGGGGCAGGGGGTAGCTGGGGCCAACGTCCTGACTTTC. This sequence encodes CASSRSGQGVAGANVLTF. The chain has TRBV18 and TRBJ2-6; the match to TRBD1 covers 7 bases. This CDR3 region has 18 residues. Germline loops: CDR1 KGHSH, CDR2 LQKENI. V trimming: 4 bases; J trimming: 2 bases; junction bases outside the gene matches: 11.

This clone was seen once. The J gene is TRBJ2-6, the V gene TRBV10-3; perhaps TRBD1 as D (5 bases). The CDR3 is 14 amino acids. CDR1 ENHRY and CDR2 SYGVKD come from the germline V gene. V lost 0 bases and J 13 bases, leaving 13 bases between the germline ends. For the CDR3, the DNA is TGTGCCATCAGTGAGTCTGACAGCAGGGAAGTCCTGACTTTC. Amino acids: CAISESDSREVLTF.

This clone was detected once. This chain links TRBV14 with TRBJ2-7, with 7 bases that match TRBD1. The CDR3 has 15 amino acids. Germline CDR1 is SGHDN and CDR2 is FVKESK. V dropped 4 bases and J dropped 2; count of bases not matched to a gene: 8. CDR3 DNA sequence: TGTGCCAGCAGCCGCTCCGGGACAGCACCCTACGAGCAGTACTTC. It specifies CASSRSGTAPYEQYF.

J is TRBJ2-4 and V is TRBV28; D could derive from TRBD1 or TRBD2 (5 bases each). The CDR3 contains 20 residues. V lost 3 bases to trimming and J lost 3 bases, with 27 bases between them. The germline gives CDR1 MDHEN, CDR2 SYDVKM. CDR3 sequence: CASSFLPRQSGRFGKNIQYF. The CDR3 nucleotides are TGTGCCAGCAGTTTTCTTCCACGACAGAGTGGGAGATTTGGCAAAAACATTCAGTACTTC. Using reference TRBV28 and TRBJ2-4 for the parts outside the CDR3, the full variable domain is DVKVTQSSRYLVKRTGEKVFLECVQDMDHENMFWYRQDPGLGLRLIYFSYDVKMKEKGDIPEGYSVSREKKERFSLILESASTNQTSMYLCASSFLPRQSGRFGKNIQYFGAGTRLSVL.

The sample holds one count of this clone. The chain links TRBV6-1 to TRBJ1-2; maybe TRBD1 (6 bases). With 8 bases removed from V and 8 bases from J, the gap between germline ends came to 18 bases. This CDR3 has 13 residues. From germline, CDR1 is MNHNS and CDR2 SASEGT. Written as DNA, the CDR3 is TGTGCCAGCTCGGGGGCAGCCTTGGGAGGCTACACCTTC. Residues: CASSGAALGGYTF.

The J gene is TRBJ2-1, the V gene TRBV9, with D uncertain. In germline, CDR1 is SGDLS, CDR2 YYNGEE. The V and J ends lost 0 bases and 4 bases respectively, with 5 bases between them. The CDR3 runs 13 residues. The CDR3, as DNA: TGTGCCAGCAGCGTAGGGTTTTACAATGAGCAGTTCTTC. Its translation: CASSVGFYNEQFF.

The chain is built from TRBV28 and TRBJ1-1; perhaps TRBD1 as D (6 bases). The V gene's germline CDR1 is MDHEN and CDR2 SYDVKM. The V and J ends lost 2 bases and 11 bases respectively, with 9 bases between them. The CDR3 extends over 11 amino acids. The CDR3 loop is CASSLERGAFF. CDR3 DNA: TGTGCCAGCAGTTTAGAAAGGGGGGCTTTCTTT.

This chain connects TRBV4-3 to TRBJ2-1; possible D gene TRBD2, 7 bases. The CDR3 has 15 amino acids. Trimming took off 2 bases at V and 6 bases at J, with 14 bases between the two ends. In germline, CDR1 is LGHNA, CDR2 YSLEER. The CDR3 here is CASSQPRGEGNEQFF. CDR3 DNA sequence: TGCGCCAGCAGCCAACCTAGGGGGGAGGGCAATGAGCAGTTCTTC.

The chain has TRBV6-6 and TRBJ1-5; possibly TRBD1 for D (6 bases). V was pared by 6 bases and J by 1 base, with 13 bases between. The CDR3 consists of 15 residues. Germline CDR1 and CDR2: MNHNY and SVGAGI (reference sequence). The CDR3 loop reads CASRGSQGSNQPQHF. CDR3 in DNA: TGTGCCAGCAGAGGTTCCCAGGGGAGCAATCAGCCCCAGCATTTT.

The chain links TRBV30 to TRBJ2-5; no firm D call. Per the germline V gene, CDR1 is GTSNPN and CDR2 is SVGIG (reference sequence). Deletions cut 4 bases from V and 5 bases from J, with 14 bases between. The CDR3 extends over 13 amino acids. CDR3: CAWKQFFAETQYF. The CDR3 region has the DNA TGTGCCTGGAAGCAGTTTTTCGCCGAGACCCAGTACTTC.